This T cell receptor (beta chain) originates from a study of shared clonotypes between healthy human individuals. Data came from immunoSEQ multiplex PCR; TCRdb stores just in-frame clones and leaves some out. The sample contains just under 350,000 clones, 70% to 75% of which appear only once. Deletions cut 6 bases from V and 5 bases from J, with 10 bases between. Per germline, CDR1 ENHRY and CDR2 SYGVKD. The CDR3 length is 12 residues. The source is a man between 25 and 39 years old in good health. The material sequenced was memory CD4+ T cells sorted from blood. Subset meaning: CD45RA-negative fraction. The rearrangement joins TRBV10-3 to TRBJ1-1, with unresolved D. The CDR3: CAISGRMTEAFF. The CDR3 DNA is TGTGCCATCAGCGGACGGATGACTGAAGCTTTCTTT.